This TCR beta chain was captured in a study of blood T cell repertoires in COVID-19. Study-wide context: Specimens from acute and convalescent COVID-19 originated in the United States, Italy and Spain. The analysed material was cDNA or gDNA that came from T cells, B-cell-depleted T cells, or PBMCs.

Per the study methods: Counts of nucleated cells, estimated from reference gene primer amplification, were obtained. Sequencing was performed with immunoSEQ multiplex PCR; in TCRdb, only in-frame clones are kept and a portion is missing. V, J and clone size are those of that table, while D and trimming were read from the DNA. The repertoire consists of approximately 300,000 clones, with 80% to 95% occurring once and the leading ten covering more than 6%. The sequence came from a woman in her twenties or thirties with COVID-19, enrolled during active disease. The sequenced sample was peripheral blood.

CDR3 protein: CASRMMSHRNTEAFF. CDR3 bases: TGTGCCAGCAGAATGATGTCACACCGGAACACTGAAGCTTTCTTT. The chain links TRBV7-9 to TRBJ1-1; D call uncertain. This CDR3 contains 15 residues. V was pared by 6 bases and J by 1 base, with 15 bases between. Germline assignment: CDR1 SEHNR and CDR2 FQNEAQ (reference sequence).